A selection of T cell receptor beta chains follows, all from one sample in a study of cytomegalovirus exposure and HLA in healthy donors. The protocol was immunoSEQ multiplex PCR, while the TCRdb copy is restricted to in-frame clones and leaves out a portion. Found here are almost 85,000 clones, over 75% of them singletons; the top ten hold just under 2.5%. The specimen was PBMCs. Source of these receptors: a male donor in good health and CMV-seropositive. Each CDR3 is given with its conserved first and last residue. A D gene is named only where the DNA matches it firmly. Size is omitted from some rows. Given values are once, few, many or a class for expanded clones.

J gene,D gene,V gene,clone size,CDR3 length,CDR3 protein,CDR3 DNA
TRBJ2-1,.,TRBV6-1,.,14,CASSGRTAYNEQFF,TGTGCCAGCAGCGGGCGGACAGCCTACAATGAGCAGTTCTTC
TRBJ1-5,.,TRBV27,.,15,CASSLGGHINQPQHF,TGTGCCAGCAGTTTAGGAGGGCATATCAATCAGCCCCAGCATTTT
TRBJ1-6,.,TRBV15,.,14,CATSKGDLNSPLHF,TGTGCCACCAGCAAAGGGGATCTGAATTCACCCCTCCACTTT
TRBJ1-3,.,TRBV7-9,.,16,CASSRGQPPSGNTIYF,TGTGCCAGCAGCCGGGGACAACCACCCTCTGGAAACACCATATATTTT
TRBJ2-3,.,TRBV19,once,12,CASSPGVGTQYF,TGTGCCAGTAGTCCGGGAGTGGGTACGCAGTATTTT
TRBJ1-5,TRBD1,TRBV28,once,16,CASTISGTGANQPQHF,TGTGCCAGCACCATAAGCGGGACAGGGGCCAATCAGCCCCAGCATTTT
TRBJ1-2,TRBD1,TRBV28,.,14,CASGAGQAIYGYTF,TGTGCCAGCGGAGCGGGACAGGCAATCTATGGCTACACCTTC
TRBJ1-3,.,TRBV7-3,.,15,CASSLRSVSGNTIYF,TGTGCCAGCAGCTTAAGGTCAGTCTCTGGAAACACCATATATTTT
TRBJ2-7,.,TRBV28,.,14,CASTRTGNRYEQYF,TGTGCCAGCACCCGTACGGGGAACCGCTACGAGCAGTACTTC
TRBJ2-1,TRBD2,TRBV5-1,.,17,CASSTVVGLAAYNEQFF,TGCGCCAGCAGCACTGTTGTGGGACTAGCGGCATACAATGAGCAGTTCTTC
TRBJ2-3,.,TRBV5-1,.,17,CASSLGIAAGRSDTQYF,TGCGCCAGCAGCTTGGGAATAGCAGCGGGCCGATCAGATACGCAGTATTTT
TRBJ2-1,.,TRBV27,.,14,CASSRSLGNNEQFF,TGTGCCAGCAGCCGGAGCCTGGGTAACAATGAGCAGTTCTTC
TRBJ2-5,TRBD1,TRBV13,.,16,CASSSTGDRDSETQYF,TGTGCCAGCAGCTCAACCGGCGACAGGGATTCGGAGACCCAGTACTTC
TRBJ2-7,.,TRBV6-5,.,15,CASREPGLAGGEQYF,TGTGCCAGCAGAGAACCGGGCCTCGCCGGAGGCGAGCAGTACTTC
TRBJ1-1,.,TRBV11-2,.,12,CASSSRGLEAFF,TGTGCCAGCAGCTCAAGGGGCCTTGAAGCTTTCTTT
TRBJ2-1,TRBD1,TRBV13,.,15,CASNKEDRGVNEQFF,TGTGCCAGCAACAAAGAGGACAGGGGAGTCAATGAGCAGTTCTTC
TRBJ2-7,TRBD2,TRBV27,.,16,CASSAGGAGPSYEQYF,TGTGCCAGCAGTGCCGGAGGAGCGGGGCCCTCCTACGAGCAGTACTTC
TRBJ2-7,.,TRBV27,once,14,CASSFYRRGYEQYF,TGTGCCAGCAGTTTTTATCGCAGGGGCTACGAGCAGTACTTC
TRBJ2-1,TRBD2,TRBV6-5,.,15,CASSYSAGARNEQFF,TGTGCCAGCAGTTACTCAGCGGGAGCGAGGAATGAGCAGTTCTTC
TRBJ2-7,TRBD1,TRBV5-8,once,15,CASSLWGTGGHEQYF,TGTGCCAGCAGCTTGTGGGGGACAGGGGGACACGAGCAGTACTTC
TRBJ1-1,TRBD1,TRBV30,.,12,CACIQGVTEAFF,TGTGCCTGTATACAGGGGGTCACTGAAGCTTTCTTT
TRBJ2-5,TRBD2,TRBV5-1,.,18,CASSLGGASGSPQETQYF,TGCGCCAGCAGCTTGGGGGGGGCTAGCGGGAGTCCACAAGAGACCCAGTACTTC
TRBJ1-4,TRBD1,TRBV6-1,.,14,CASSPRTGNEKLFF,TGTGCCAGCAGTCCGAGGACAGGGAATGAAAAACTGTTTTTT
TRBJ1-1,.,TRBV6-4,once,13,CASRLTENTEAFF,TGTGCCAGCAGACTGACAGAGAACACTGAAGCTTTCTTT
TRBJ1-5,TRBD1,TRBV19,.,15,CASSMGTGANQPQHF,TGTGCCAGTAGCATGGGGACAGGGGCTAATCAGCCCCAGCATTTT
TRBJ2-5,TRBD2,TRBV27,.,16,CASSWGLGGNQETQYF,TGTGCCAGCAGTTGGGGTTTGGGAGGGAACCAAGAGACCCAGTACTTC
TRBJ2-2,.,TRBV7-3,.,14,CASSLDWGPGELFF,TGTGCCAGCAGCTTAGATTGGGGCCCCGGGGAGCTGTTTTTT
TRBJ1-2,.,TRBV5-1,.,14,CASSLDTTTYGYTF,TGCGCCAGCAGCTTGGACACGACAACCTATGGCTACACCTTC
TRBJ2-1,.,TRBV4-1,once,16,CASSRIRLDSYNEQFF,TGCGCCAGCAGCAGAATTCGACTAGACTCCTACAATGAGCAGTTCTTC
TRBJ1-1,TRBD1,TRBV4-3,many,16,CASSQELYGTGGEAFF,TGCGCCAGCAGCCAAGAGCTGTATGGGACAGGGGGCGAAGCTTTCTTT